The 9 T cell receptor beta chains reported below all come from one sample, sequenced in a study of blood T cell repertoires in COVID-19. Sequencing used immunoSEQ multiplex PCR; TCRdb keeps in-frame clones, though not all of them. This sample has a few hundred thousand clones, with 65% to 85% found just once. Source material: peripheral blood. The source of these receptors is a middle-aged woman who had recovered from COVID-19.

The chain recombines TRBV6-6 with TRBJ2-1; D not resolved. V was trimmed by 6 bases and J by 4 bases, leaving 7 bases between them. CDR3 length equals 12 residues. The germline V gene has CDR1 MNHNY and CDR2 SVGAGI (reference sequence). The CDR3 spells CASSIAYNEQFF. The DNA for the CDR3 is TGTGCCAGCAGCATAGCTTACAATGAGCAGTTCTTC.

The rearrangement links TRBV7-2 to TRBJ2-3, with D possibly TRBD2 on 6 matching bases. Germline lookup yields CDR1 SGHTA and CDR2 FQGNSA. There are 14 residues in the CDR3. The V end was cut by 6 bases, the J end by 2 bases, with 12 bases between. CDR3 in DNA: TGTGCCAGCAGATCAAGGACTACCACAGATACGCAGTATTTT. Protein: CASRSRTTTDTQYF.

The CDR3 protein is CASSPSRYEQYF. CDR3 sequence (DNA): TGTGCCAGCAGCCCAAGCCGGTACGAGCAGTACTTC. The chain couples TRBV7-8 to TRBJ2-7; D gene ambiguous. Deletions cut 5 bases from V and 4 bases from J, with 9 bases between. The CDR3 length is 12 residues. The germline V gene has CDR1 SGHVS and CDR2 FQNEAQ.

The rearrangement links TRBV6-6 to TRBJ2-3, with D tentatively TRBD2 (6 bases). The CDR3 is 15 residues long. Trimming cost V 7 bases and J 0 bases, with 14 bases left between them. CDR1 and CDR2 from the germline V gene are MNHNY and SVGAGI (reference sequence). The CDR3 spells CASTPRGTSTDTQYF. The CDR3 nucleotides are TGTGCCAGCACCCCACGCGGGACTAGCACAGATACGCAGTATTTT.

J is TRBJ2-7 and V is TRBV20-1, with D possibly TRBD1 on 5 matching bases. The CDR3 length is 12 residues. The germline V gene has CDR1 DFQATT and CDR2 SNEGSKA (reference sequence). Trimming cost V 3 bases and J 6 bases, with 12 bases left between them. The CDR3 region is CSASSGLTEQYF. CDR3 nucleotides: TGCAGTGCTAGTTCAGGGCTGACCGAGCAGTACTTC.

The V and J genes are TRBV29-1 and TRBJ1-5; 7 bases are shared with TRBD1. Germline CDR1 SQVTM, CDR2 ANQGSEA. The CDR3 is made up of 13 amino acids. The DNA for the CDR3 is TGCGGAACGGCAGGGGGAAAGGATCAGCCCCAGCATTTT. Its translation is CGTAGGKDQPQHF.

The chain uses TRBV3-1 (or the pseudogene TRBV3-2) and TRBJ2-3; no clear D gene. Deletions cut 3 bases from V and 6 bases from J, with 7 bases between. CDR1 and CDR2 from the germline V gene are LGHDT and YNNKEL (reference sequence). This CDR3 contains 12 residues. Written as DNA, the CDR3 is TGTGCCAGCAGCCACCAGTCGGATACGCAGTATTTT. It specifies CASSHQSDTQYF.

The chain combines TRBV5-1 with TRBJ1-1; D unresolved. The ends were cut back, 5 bases at V and 0 bases at J, with 20 bases in the middle. Germline V lookup: CDR1 SGHRS, CDR2 YFSETQ. This CDR3 is 17 amino acids long. Here the CDR3 reads CASSPGHVGGLNTEAFF. The DNA of the CDR3 is TGCGCCAGCAGTCCAGGCCACGTTGGTGGGCTGAACACTGAAGCTTTCTTT.

CDR3 amino acids: CASSEWGGTGELFF. The CDR3 bases are TGTGCCAGCAGTGAATGGGGGGGGACCGGGGAGCTGTTTTTT. J is TRBJ2-2 and V is TRBV25-1; 7 nucleotides agree with TRBD2. Trimming took 1 base from V and 5 from J; bases not matched to a gene: 1. The germline CDR1 and CDR2 sequences are MGHDK and SYGVNS. The CDR3 has 14 amino acids.